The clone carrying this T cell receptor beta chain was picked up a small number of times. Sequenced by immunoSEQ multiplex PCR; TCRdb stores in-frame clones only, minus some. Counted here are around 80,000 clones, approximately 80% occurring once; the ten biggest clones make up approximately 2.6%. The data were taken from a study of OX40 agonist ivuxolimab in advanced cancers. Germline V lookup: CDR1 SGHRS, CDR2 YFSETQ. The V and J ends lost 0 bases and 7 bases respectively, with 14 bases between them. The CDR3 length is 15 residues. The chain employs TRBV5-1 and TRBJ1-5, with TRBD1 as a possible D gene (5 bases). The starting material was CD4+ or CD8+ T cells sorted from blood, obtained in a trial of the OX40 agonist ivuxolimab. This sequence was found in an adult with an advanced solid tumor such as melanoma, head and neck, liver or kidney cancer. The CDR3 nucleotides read TGCGCCAGCAGCTTGGACGGGGGATCAGGACAGCCCCAGCATTTT. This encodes CASSLDGGSGQPQHF.